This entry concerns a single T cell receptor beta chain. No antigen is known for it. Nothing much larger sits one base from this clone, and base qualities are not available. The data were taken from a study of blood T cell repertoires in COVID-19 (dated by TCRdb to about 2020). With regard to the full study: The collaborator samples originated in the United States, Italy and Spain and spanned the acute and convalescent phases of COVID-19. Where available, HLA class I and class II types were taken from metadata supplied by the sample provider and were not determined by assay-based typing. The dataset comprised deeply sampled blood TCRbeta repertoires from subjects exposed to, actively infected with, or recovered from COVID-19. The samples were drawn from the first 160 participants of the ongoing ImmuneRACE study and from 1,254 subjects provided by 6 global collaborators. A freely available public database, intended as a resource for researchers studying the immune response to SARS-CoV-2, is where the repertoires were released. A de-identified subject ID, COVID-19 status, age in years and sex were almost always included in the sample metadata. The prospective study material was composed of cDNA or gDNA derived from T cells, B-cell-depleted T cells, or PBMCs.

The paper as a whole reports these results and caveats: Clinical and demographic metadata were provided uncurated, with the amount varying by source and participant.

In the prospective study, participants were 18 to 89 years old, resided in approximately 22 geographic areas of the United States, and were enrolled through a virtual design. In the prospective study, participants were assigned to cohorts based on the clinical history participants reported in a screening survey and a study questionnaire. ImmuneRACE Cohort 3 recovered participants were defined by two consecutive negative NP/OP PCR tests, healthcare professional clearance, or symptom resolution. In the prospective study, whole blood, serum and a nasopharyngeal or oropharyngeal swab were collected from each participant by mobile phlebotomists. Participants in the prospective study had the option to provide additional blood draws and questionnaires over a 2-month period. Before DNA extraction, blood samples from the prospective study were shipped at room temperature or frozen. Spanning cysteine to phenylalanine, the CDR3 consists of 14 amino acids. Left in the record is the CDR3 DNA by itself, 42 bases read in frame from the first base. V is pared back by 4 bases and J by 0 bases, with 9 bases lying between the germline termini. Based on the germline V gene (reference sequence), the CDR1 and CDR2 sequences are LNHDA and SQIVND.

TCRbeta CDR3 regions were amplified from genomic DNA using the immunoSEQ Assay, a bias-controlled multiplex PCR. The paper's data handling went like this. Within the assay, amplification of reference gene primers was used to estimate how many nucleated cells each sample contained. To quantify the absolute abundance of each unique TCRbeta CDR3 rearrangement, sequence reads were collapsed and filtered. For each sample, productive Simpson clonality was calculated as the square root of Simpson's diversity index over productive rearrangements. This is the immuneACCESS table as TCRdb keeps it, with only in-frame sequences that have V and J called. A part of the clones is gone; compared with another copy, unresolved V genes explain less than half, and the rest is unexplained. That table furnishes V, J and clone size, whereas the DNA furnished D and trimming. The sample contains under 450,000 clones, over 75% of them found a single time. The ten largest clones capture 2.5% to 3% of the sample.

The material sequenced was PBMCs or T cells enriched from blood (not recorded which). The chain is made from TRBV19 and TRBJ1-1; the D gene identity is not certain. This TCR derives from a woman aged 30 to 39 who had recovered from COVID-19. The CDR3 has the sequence CASSRYGMNTEAFF. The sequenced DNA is TGTGCCAGTAGTAGGTACGGGATGAACACTGAAGCTTTCTTT.